The source of this T cell receptor (beta chain) is a study of regulatory T cells in long-lasting Graves disease. Arm-PCR with iRepertoire HTBI primers amplified the CDR3 regions for these TCR beta libraries. TCRdb recomputed calls from the multiplex PCR reads with MiXCR, one row per CDR3 protein. This sample has around 320,000 distinct CDR3 sequences, with over 15% found just once. Time point of the sample: newly diagnosed GD, antithyroid drugs for less than 3 months. Scientists built the TCR library using RNA that was extracted from PBMCs. These same records also appear under a second study, on T cells in Graves' hyperthyroidism and ophthalmopathy.

The TCR comes from a middle-aged man with Graves disease. The specimen was peripheral blood mononuclear cells (PBMCs), collected at new diagnosis, from a patient treated with antithyroid drugs.

As DNA, the CDR3 is TGTGCCAGCAGCTCGGGGACAGGGGGCTTATTGAAGACCCAGTACTTC. Translation: CASSSGTGGLLKTQYF. The chain couples TRBV11-2 to TRBJ2-5, with 12 positions matching TRBD1. The V gene end was trimmed by 4 bases and the J gene end by 6 bases; junction bases not matched to a gene: 9. Looked up from germline, CDR1 is SGHAT and CDR2 is FQNNGV. The CDR3 contains 16 residues.